The rows below give T cell receptor beta chains drawn from one sample of a study of shared clonotypes between healthy human individuals. The method was immunoSEQ multiplex PCR; TCRdb's version includes in-frame clones alone and lacks a portion of them. The sample has 850,000 to 1,200,000 clones, about 74% seen once. The sequenced sample consisted of memory CD4+ T cells sorted from blood. These receptors were obtained from a young man in good health. Each CDR3 is given with its conserved first and last residue. A D gene is named only where the DNA matches it firmly. Size tells how often a clone was seen (once, few, many) or the class of an expanded clone, and some rows leave it out.

-	TRBV6-6	14	TRBD1	TRBJ1-1	CASSYDREDTEAFF	TGTGCCAGCAGTTACGACAGGGAGGACACTGAAGCTTTCTTT
few	TRBV6-5	14	-	TRBJ1-2	CASSYLPRGYGYTF	TGTGCCAGCAGTTACTTGCCGAGGGGATATGGCTACACCTTC
many	TRBV5-1	14	TRBD1	TRBJ2-3	CASSLLQGADTQYF	TGCGCCAGCAGCTTGTTACAGGGGGCAGATACGCAGTATTTT
-	TRBV10-1	15	-	TRBJ2-7	CASPSYSGHFYEQYF	TGCGCCAGCCCCTCATATAGCGGACACTTTTACGAGCAGTACTTC
-	TRBV27	11	-	TRBJ2-5	CASSLKETQYF	TGTGCCAGCAGTCTTAAAGAGACCCAGTACTTC
once	TRBV6-1	14	TRBD2	TRBJ2-7	CASTREGLGMGQYF	TGTGCCAGCACCAGAGAGGGACTAGGTATGGGGCAGTACTTC
-	TRBV4-1	14	-	TRBJ2-1	CATSSGENYNEQFF	TGCGCCACCTCTTCGGGGGAGAATTACAATGAGCAGTTCTTC
-	TRBV19	15	-	TRBJ1-1	CASMMGKGMNTEAFF	TGTGCCAGTATGATGGGGAAGGGGATGAACACTGAAGCTTTCTTT
-	TRBV11-2	14	-	TRBJ1-1	CASSFEETHTEAFF	TGTGCCAGCAGCTTCGAGGAGACTCACACTGAAGCTTTCTTT
few	TRBV27	13	-	TRBJ2-1	CASRSPPEGEQFF	TGTGCCAGTCGCTCTCCACCCGAGGGCGAGCAGTTCTTC
-	TRBV5-4	17	TRBD1	TRBJ2-1	CASSLGLGQTAYNEQFF	TGTGCCAGCAGCTTGGGATTGGGACAGACCGCCTACAATGAGCAGTTCTTC
-	TRBV2	11	-	TRBJ2-5	CASNQGETQYF	TGTGCCAGCAACCAAGGAGAGACCCAGTACTTC
-	TRBV4-1	16	TRBD2	TRBJ2-1	CASSYGTSGWDNEQFF	TGCGCCAGCAGCTACGGGACTAGCGGGTGGGACAATGAGCAGTTCTTC
-	TRBV15	15	-	TRBJ1-4	CATSRAITPDEKLFF	TGTGCCACCAGCAGAGCGATCACACCCGATGAAAAACTGTTTTTT
-	TRBV5-5	14	TRBD2	TRBJ2-7	CASSTAGGSYEQYF	TGTGCCAGCAGCACCGCGGGGGGGAGCTACGAGCAGTACTTC
many	TRBV15	13	-	TRBJ1-1	CATSPRQGGSAFF	TGTGCCACCAGCCCCCGGCAGGGCGGGTCAGCTTTCTTT
-	TRBV27	15	TRBD2	TRBJ2-5	CASSLPAGGQETQYF	TGTGCCAGCAGTTTACCAGCGGGGGGACAAGAGACCCAGTACTTC
-	TRBV18	15	-	TRBJ2-1	CASSPQSGRAVEQFF	TGTGCCAGCTCGCCACAGAGCGGGCGGGCTGTTGAGCAGTTCTTC
-	TRBV5-1	15	TRBD1	TRBJ2-7	CASSSSGTGAWEQYF	TGCGCCAGCAGCTCCTCCGGGACAGGGGCGTGGGAGCAGTACTTC
-	TRBV9	15	TRBD1	TRBJ1-2	CASSSGQGFFYGYTF	TGTGCCAGCAGCTCCGGACAGGGCTTCTTCTATGGCTACACCTTC
-	TRBV11-2	18	-	TRBJ2-4	CASSLDRGGQLAKNIQYF	TGTGCCAGCAGCTTAGATCGGGGGGGACAGCTAGCCAAAAACATTCAGTACTTC
-	TRBV30	12	-	TRBJ2-7	CAWSDSSYEQYF	TGTGCCTGGAGTGATAGCAGCTACGAGCAGTACTTC
-	TRBV28	13	-	TRBJ1-2	CASSPGGGYGYTF	TGTGCCAGCAGTCCCGGTGGCGGGTATGGCTACACCTTC
-	TRBV23-1	15	TRBD2	TRBJ2-5	CASSPRTSERETQYF	TGCGCCAGCAGTCCGAGGACTAGCGAACGGGAGACCCAGTACTTC
-	TRBV9	13	-	TRBJ1-2	CASSVEGLYGYTF	TGTGCCAGCAGCGTAGAAGGACTCTATGGCTACACCTTC
-	TRBV15	16	TRBD2	TRBJ2-5	CATSGFEASGQETQYF	TGTGCCACCAGCGGATTCGAGGCTAGCGGACAAGAGACCCAGTACTTC
-	TRBV5-4	14	-	TRBJ2-2	CASSLDRYTGELFF	TGTGCCAGCAGCTTGGACCGATACACCGGGGAGCTGTTTTTT
-	TRBV7-2	14	-	TRBJ1-3	CASSLSGAVDTIYF	TGTGCCAGCAGCTTATCGGGGGCGGTCGACACCATATATTTT